This paragraph covers one T cell receptor (beta chain) sequence. The source of the sample is a study of blood T cell repertoires in COVID-19. Study context: Whether acute or convalescent, the COVID-19 samples came from the United States, Italy and Spain. Sources were T cells, B-cell-depleted T cells, or PBMCs; the material itself was cDNA or gDNA.

Sequencing was performed with immunoSEQ multiplex PCR; in TCRdb, only in-frame clones are kept and a portion is missing. This sample has under 350,000 clones, with roughly nine tenths found just once. V lost 2 bases and J lost 0, with 10 bases in between. The CDR3 runs 15 residues. Germline CDR1 reads WSHSY; CDR2 reads SAAADI. Sequencing was done on a sample of peripheral blood. The origin of this receptor is a man between 18 and 35 years old with active or convalescent COVID-19. The J gene is TRBJ2-5, the V gene TRBV10-2, with D unclear. The DNA for the CDR3 is TGCGCCAGCAGTGAGACGTGGCTCAACCAAGAGACCCAGTACTTC. It yields the protein CASSETWLNQETQYF.